The 2 T cell receptor beta chains below all came from one sample that was sequenced in a study of T cells expressing NK-cell markers. Reanalyzing the 5' RACE reads, TCRdb keeps one entry per CDR3 protein, without DNA. This table holds tens of thousands of distinct CDR3 sequences. The material sequenced was blood T cells: a sorted CD56 or NKG2C T cell subset, CD4+ or CD8+ T cells, or bulk PBMC T cells (not recorded which). The receptor set was obtained from a woman between 18 and 75 years old in good health.

The V gene is TRBV7-6, the J gene TRBJ2-7; the TRBD2 assignment by TCRdb is unverifiable without DNA. CDR3 length: 16 amino acids. Germline V gene lookup returns CDR1 SGHVS and CDR2 FNYEAQ. The CDR3 region is CASSSPIDSGSSEQYF.

V usage is TRBV5-1 and J usage is TRBJ2-1; the D call from TCRdb, TRBD2, cannot be confirmed without DNA. Germline V gives CDR1 SGHRS, CDR2 YFSETQ. This CDR3 is 19 amino acids long. The CDR3 sequence: CASSHRGGSSGRPQDEQFF.